These 28 T cell receptor beta chains originate from one sample sequenced in a study of blood T cells in healthy people across ages (dated by TCRdb to between 2015 and 2016). The library relied on 5' RACE. Reads for this sample came from an Illumina HiSeq 2500. A second PCR of about 6 to 11 cycles was performed with a sample-barcoded 5' primer and a J-beta primer mix. TCRdb reworked the public reads: Q25 trimming with fastp, MiXCR clone assembly, productive beta chains retained. Rows merge per CDR3 protein into single entries with the most common DNA and genes. Recorded for this sample are around 500,000 distinct CDR3 sequences; roughly 43% of them occurred a single time. Of the sample, under 30% is held by the ten largest clones. The source material was blood. Source of these receptors: an elderly man in good health.

This chain joins TRBV6-5 and TRBJ1-5; D gene uncertain. This CDR3 has 14 amino acids. Germline CDR1 is MNHEY and CDR2 is SVGAGI. V lost 2 bases and J 3 bases, leaving 8 bases between the germline ends. In nucleotides, the CDR3 is TGTGCCAGCAGTTACGCGGGAGTCAATCAGCCCCAGCATTTT. Its translation is CASSYAGVNQPQHF.

The CDR3 sequence: CSARGLAETYNEQYF. Here the CDR3 DNA reads TGCAGTGCCAGGGGACTAGCGGAAACCTACAATGAGCAGTACTTC. The chain couples TRBV20-1 to TRBJ2-7, with 11 bases lining up with TRBD2. The junction had 14 bases not matched to a gene; V was cut back by 6 bases and J by 7 bases. The CDR3 is 15 amino acids. CDR1 DFQATT and CDR2 SNEGSKA come from the germline V gene (reference sequence).

This chain joins TRBV9 and TRBJ1-2; no definite D call. V dropped 7 bases and J dropped 2 bases, with 18 bases sitting between them. Germline CDR1 is SGDLS and CDR2 is YYNGEE. CDR3 length: 15 residues. The CDR3 DNA sequence: TGTGCCAGCGCCGGTTCAGTAAATTTAAACTATGGCTACACCTTC. Translating gives CASAGSVNLNYGYTF.

The V and J genes are TRBV7-2 and TRBJ2-5, with D perhaps matching TRBD2 (6 bases). The germline gives CDR1 SGHTA, CDR2 FQGNSA. The CDR3 runs to 16 residues. Trimming left V 5 bases short and J 7 bases short, with 23 bases between. The chain's CDR3 is CASSPSPASVRWTQYF. The CDR3 region has the DNA TGTGCCAGCAGCCCTAGCCCTGCTAGCGTAAGATGGACCCAGTACTTC.

The chain employs TRBV7-2 and TRBJ1-3; D call uncertain. The CDR3 loop spans 12 amino acids. Germline CDR1 is SGHTA and CDR2 is FQGNSA. V was trimmed by 4 bases and J by 8 bases, leaving 9 bases between them. The CDR3 DNA reads TGTGCCAGCAGCTCCCTGACCCACACCATATATTTT. Amino acids: CASSSLTHTIYF.

V usage is TRBV11-3 and J usage is TRBJ2-3; maybe TRBD1 (5 bases). From germline, CDR1 is SGHNT and CDR2 YENEEA. The CDR3 contains 15 residues. V lost 1 base to trimming and J lost 2 bases, with 10 bases between them. In nucleotides, the CDR3 is TGTGCCAGCAGCTTAGGACAGTTCTCCACAGATACGCAGTATTTT. Translating it yields CASSLGQFSTDTQYF.

Comment on this clonotype: A much larger clone differs from this one at a single base, so this may be a read error. The chain has TRBV28 and TRBJ2-5; TRBD2 aligns across 12 bases. V was pared by 5 bases and J by 11 bases, with 18 bases of the junction left unmatched. Germline lookup yields CDR1 MDHEN and CDR2 SYDVKM. This CDR3 region has 17 residues. The CDR3 DNA reads TGTGCCAGCAGTCCGATGGGACTAGCGGGCGGCAACAATGAGCAGTACTTC. The encoded protein is CASSPMGLAGGNNEQYF.

The chain couples TRBV20-1 to TRBJ2-2; TRBD2 aligns across 7 bases. J was trimmed by 4 bases and V by 1 base; bases with no gene match: 12. The CDR3 spans 17 residues. Germline CDR1 and CDR2: DFQATT and SNEGSKA (reference sequence). CDR3 amino acids: CSARATFKRERTGELFF. The CDR3 DNA reads as TGCAGTGCTAGAGCTACTTTCAAGCGGGAACGCACCGGGGAGCTGTTTTTT.

This clonotype was found a few times. The rearrangement joins TRBV12-3 or TRBV12-4 to TRBJ2-3, with 13 bases that match TRBD2. This CDR3 contains 14 residues. V was clipped by 5 bases and J by 8 bases; unmatched bases: 4. CDR3 sequence reads: CASSPGLAGVTQYF. Written as DNA, the CDR3 is TGTGCCAGCAGTCCCGGACTAGCGGGAGTTACGCAGTATTTT.

The chain links TRBV6-6 to TRBJ2-6; no definite D call. The V end lost 4 bases, the J end lost 4 bases, and 14 bases lay between the germline ends. CDR3 size: 16 residues. The V gene's germline CDR1 is MNHNY and CDR2 SVGAGI (reference sequence). The CDR3 spells CASSSERTAGANVLTF. In DNA form, the CDR3 reads TGTGCCAGCAGTTCGGAAAGGACGGCAGGGGCCAACGTCCTGACTTTC.

V gene TRBV2 combines with J gene TRBJ2-7, with D unresolved. V was cut by 8 bases and J by 0 bases, with 14 bases left in between. There are 14 residues in the CDR3. The germline V gene has CDR1 SNHLY and CDR2 FYNNEI. The CDR3 sequence: CASLSQPYSYEQYF. The DNA for the CDR3 is TGTGCCAGCTTAAGCCAACCTTACTCCTACGAGCAGTACTTC.

This clonotype was observed many times. V and J are TRBV6-6 and TRBJ2-1, with 12 bases matching TRBD2. CDR1 is MNHNY, CDR2 SVGAGI, per germline (reference sequence). Germline trimming cut 8 bases from V and 5 bases from J; bases unmatched to any gene: 13. This CDR3 region has 17 residues. The CDR3 loop is CASSGVPGTSGHNEQFF. CDR3 DNA: TGTGCCAGCTCAGGGGTCCCCGGGACTAGCGGGCACAATGAGCAGTTCTTC.

The CDR3 bases are TGTGCCAGCAGCCAAGGTTCAGAATACGAGCAGTACTTC. Translated, it gives CASSQGSEYEQYF. The chain has TRBV3-1 and TRBJ2-7; D remains unclear. The CDR3 totals 13 residues. V lost 1 base to trimming and J lost 4 bases, with 8 bases between them. Germline assignment: CDR1 LGHDT and CDR2 YNNKEL (reference sequence).

The rearrangement links TRBV6-2 or TRBV6-3 to TRBJ2-6, with TRBD2 matching over 7 bases. CDR1 is MNHEY and CDR2 is SVGEGT in the germline V gene. This CDR3 is 15 amino acids long. V was pared by 6 bases and J by 2 bases, with 4 bases of the junction left unmatched. The CDR3 region has the DNA TGTGCCAGCAGAAAAAGCGGGACTGGGGCCAACGTCCTGACTTTC. It yields the protein CASRKSGTGANVLTF.

This clonotype was seen only a few times. The chain employs TRBV5-6 and TRBJ2-4, with no clear D. The J call may be mistaken, given a closer DNA end match to TRBJ2-7. Germline assignment: CDR1 SGHDT and CDR2 YYEEEE. The CDR3 sequence is 12 residues long. CDR3 loop: CASSFKQYEQYF. CDR3 DNA sequence: TGTGCCAGCAGCTTCAAGCAGTACGAGCAGTACTTC.

This chain joins TRBV7-2 and TRBJ1-1; TRBD1 matches at 7 bases. J was trimmed by 4 bases and V by 6 bases; bases with no gene match: 5. Germline V lookup: CDR1 SGHTA, CDR2 FQGNSA. CDR3 size: 13 residues. The CDR3 region is CASRMDRSTEAFF. CDR3 coding DNA: TGTGCCAGCAGAATGGACAGGAGCACTGAAGCTTTCTTT.

In its sample, this clonotype was seen a few times. V and J are TRBV20-1 and TRBJ2-7; D not certain. CDR1 and CDR2 (germline): DFQATT, SNEGSKA (reference sequence). The length of the CDR3 is 15 residues. The V end was cut by 0 bases, the J end by 4 bases, with 16 bases between. The CDR3 DNA sequence: TGCAGTGCTAGAGATTCACGTCGGCTATCTTACGAGCAGTACTTC. This translates into CSARDSRRLSYEQYF.

This clonotype was found many times. This chain joins TRBV10-3 and TRBJ2-1, with TRBD1 matching 9 bases. V shed 7 bases, J shed 8 bases, and the junction held 6 bases outside the gene matches. The CDR3 covers 13 residues. Germline lookup yields CDR1 ENHRY and CDR2 SYGVKD. CDR3 nucleotide sequence: TGTGCCATCAACGGACAGGGGTACGATGAGCAGTTCTTC. It specifies CAINGQGYDEQFF.

This chain uses TRBV29-1 with TRBJ2-5, with 7 nucleotides matching TRBD2. This CDR3 is built from 13 residues. The germline V gene has CDR1 SQVTM and CDR2 ANQGSEA. With V trimmed by 6 bases and J by 4 bases, 8 bases remained unmatched. The CDR3 DNA is TGCAGCGTCATGGTGGTAGCGGGAGAGACCCAGTACTTC. This translates into CSVMVVAGETQYF.

The chain couples TRBV2 to TRBJ1-5; no firm D call. Germline CDR1 and CDR2: SNHLY and FYNNEI. V gave up 7 bases and J gave up 4 bases, with 26 bases separating them. The CDR3 has 18 residues. CDR3 coding DNA: TGTGCCAGCACCCGAGCTTCCCCGCGGTCGAGAAGTAATCAGCCCCAGCATTTT. Protein sequence: CASTRASPRSRSNQPQHF.

This clonotype was detected only a few times. The chain links TRBV12-3 or TRBV12-4 to TRBJ2-1, with D possibly called TRBD1 or TRBD2 (6 bases each). The V gene lost 7 bases and the J gene lost 4 bases, with 14 bases spanning the gap. The CDR3 loop spans 14 amino acids. For the CDR3, the DNA is TGTGCCAGCACCGTGGAGGGGGTTTACAATGAGCAGTTCTTC. The encoded protein is CASTVEGVYNEQFF.

In its sample, this clonotype was seen many times. This rearrangement joins TRBV5-1 to TRBJ1-2, with a tentative D call TRBD1 (6 bases). With 0 bases removed from V and 0 bases from J, the gap between germline ends came to 6 bases. The CDR3 is made up of 14 amino acids. CDR1 SGHRS and CDR2 YFSETQ come from the germline V gene. CDR3 region: CASSLGTANYGYTF. The CDR3 bases are TGCGCCAGCAGCTTGGGGACAGCTAACTATGGCTACACCTTC. Looking up the rest from reference TRBV5-1 and TRBJ1-2 gives the full variable domain: KAGVTQTPRYLIKTRGQQVTLSCSPISGHRSVSWYQQTPGQGLQFLFEYFSETQRNKGNFPGRFSGRQFSNSRSEMNVSTLELGDSALYLCASSLGTANYGYTFGSGTRLTVV.

The V and J genes are TRBV7-2 and TRBJ1-6; tentative D call: TRBD1 (6 bases). The V and J ends lost 5 bases and 6 bases respectively, with 11 bases between them. Germline lookup yields CDR1 SGHTA and CDR2 FQGNSA. The CDR3 is 14 residues long. CDR3 DNA: TGTGCCAGCAGCGGGGGCGGAGTTAATTCACCCCTCCACTTT. Amino acid sequence: CASSGGGVNSPLHF.

V is TRBV11-1 and J is TRBJ2-5; 12 nucleotides agree with TRBD1. The CDR3 runs to 15 residues. Looked up from germline, CDR1 is SGHAT and CDR2 is FQDESV (reference sequence). V trimming: 2 bases; J trimming: 11 bases; junction bases outside the gene matches: 9. The CDR3 loop reads CASSLPGQGAREQYF. The CDR3 DNA is TGTGCCAGCAGCTTACCGGGACAGGGGGCTCGGGAGCAGTACTTC.

The chain links TRBV20-1 to TRBJ2-7; D call uncertain. The CDR3 loop spans 13 amino acids. Germline V gene sequence: CDR1 DFQATT, CDR2 SNEGSKA (reference sequence). Trimming removed 0 bases at V and 7 bases at J, with 13 bases between. CDR3 DNA sequence: TGCAGTGCTAGAGATAACTTGAACAATGAGCAGTACTTC. Encoded protein: CSARDNLNNEQYF.

The chain combines TRBV6-2 or TRBV6-3 with TRBJ2-7, with D unclear. Trimming left V 5 bases short and J 5 bases short, with 10 bases between. The CDR3 sequence is 12 residues long. The germline CDR1 and CDR2 sequences are MNHEY and SVGEGT. CDR3 in amino acids: CASSTERDEQYF. The CDR3, as DNA: TGTGCCAGCAGTACCGAGAGAGACGAGCAGTACTTC.

The chain uses TRBV29-1 and TRBJ2-2, with D perhaps assigned TRBD1 or TRBD2 (5 bases each). Between the trimmed V and J ends, which lost 7 bases and 0 bases, there was a span of 9 bases. The length of the CDR3 is 13 residues. CDR1 is SQVTM and CDR2 is ANQGSEA in the germline V gene. CDR3 region: CSGGNSNTGELFF. In DNA form, the CDR3 reads TGCAGCGGGGGGAACTCGAACACCGGGGAGCTGTTTTTT.

The chain joins TRBV15 to TRBJ1-1, with D perhaps TRBD1 (6 bases). Germline loops: CDR1 LNHNV, CDR2 YYDKDF (reference sequence). V was pared by 0 bases and J by 0 bases, with 14 bases between. The CDR3 contains 17 residues. For the CDR3, the DNA is TGTGCCACCAGCAGAGATCTCGGACAGTACATGAACACTGAAGCTTTCTTT. Translation: CATSRDLGQYMNTEAFF.